This TCR beta chain was documented in a study of cytomegalovirus exposure and HLA in healthy donors. The overall study: Researchers previously reported finding about 110 million unique TCR beta sequences from about 179 million T cells.

V lost 6 bases, J lost 0 bases, and 4 bases stayed unmatched. Germline CDR1 reads SGHTA; CDR2 reads FQGNSA. This CDR3 is 14 amino acids long. 60 Vbeta and 13 Jbeta primers were used in PCR. TCRdb's copy holds only in-frame clones and misses some; the assay was immunoSEQ multiplex PCR. The sample holds 100,000 or so clones, about three quarters seen once. Findings and limits, study-wide: Testing in vitro showed a few CMV-associated chains specific for CMV antigens. Immune exposure data for these donors was limited to CMV serostatus. Donors belonging to an Asian-associated ancestry cluster reportedly showed fewer N-insertions in productive TCRs than the roughly 680-donor mean, according to what a later analysis found.

There are a few counts of this clone. What it recognizes is unknown. The sequence came from a female donor in good health and CMV-seropositive. The V and J genes are TRBV7-2 and TRBJ1-1; 7 nucleotides align to TRBD1. The source material was PBMCs. CDR3 in amino acids: CASRHRGLNTEAFF. The DNA of the CDR3 is TGTGCCAGCAGGCACAGGGGCCTGAACACTGAAGCTTTCTTT.